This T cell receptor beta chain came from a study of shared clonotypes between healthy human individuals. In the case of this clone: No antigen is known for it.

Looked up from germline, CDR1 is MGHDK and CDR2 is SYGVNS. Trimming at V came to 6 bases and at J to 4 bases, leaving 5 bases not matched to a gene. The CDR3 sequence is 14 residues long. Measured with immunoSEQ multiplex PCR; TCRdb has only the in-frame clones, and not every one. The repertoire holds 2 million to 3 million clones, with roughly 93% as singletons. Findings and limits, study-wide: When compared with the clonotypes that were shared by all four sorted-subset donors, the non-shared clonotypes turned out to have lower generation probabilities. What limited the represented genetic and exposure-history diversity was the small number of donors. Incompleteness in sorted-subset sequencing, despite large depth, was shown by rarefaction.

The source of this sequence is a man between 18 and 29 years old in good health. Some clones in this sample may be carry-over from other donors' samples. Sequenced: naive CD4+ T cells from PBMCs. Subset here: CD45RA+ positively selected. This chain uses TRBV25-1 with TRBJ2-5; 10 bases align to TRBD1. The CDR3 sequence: CASSRTGGGETQYF. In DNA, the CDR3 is TGTGCCAGCAGCCGGACAGGGGGTGGAGAGACCCAGTACTTC. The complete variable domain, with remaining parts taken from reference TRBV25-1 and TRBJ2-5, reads EADIYQTPRYLVIGTGKKITLECSQTMGHDKMYWYQQDPGMELHLIHYSYGVNSTEKGDLSSESTVSRIRTEHFPLTLESARPSHTSQYLCASSRTGGGETQYFGPGTRLLVL.